These T cell receptor beta chains were read from a single sample in a study of STAT5B mutations in CD4+ large granular lymphocyte leukemia. Assay used: immunoSEQ multiplex PCR; TCRdb lists only in-frame clones, some missing. The sample consists of about 24,000 clones, about 78% of them appearing once. The sequencing sample was made of CD4+ T cells from blood buffy coats. These receptors came from a human donor in good health. Both conserved end residues are part of each CDR3. The D gene is left open where the match is weak. Size tells how often a clone was seen (once, few, many) or the class of an expanded clone, and some rows leave it out.

CDR3nt | CDR3aa | d_gene | v_gene | abundance | j_gene
TGTGCCAGCAGCCAAGAAATGATAAGCGGATTAGGCTCTGGGGCCAACGTCCTGACTTTC | CASSQEMISGLGSGANVLTF | NA | TRBV4-2 | NA | TRBJ2-6
TGTGCCAGCAGCCCCCCGGGACTAGCGGGGGGTTGGTTCACCGGGGAGCTGTTTTTT | CASSPPGLAGGWFTGELFF | TRBD2 | TRBV7-3 | NA | TRBJ2-2
TGCGCCAGCAGCATTCAGGTTAACTATGGCTACACCTTC | CASSIQVNYGYTF | NA | TRBV5-1 | NA | TRBJ1-2
TGCGCCAGCAGCCGCAGGGCGGGGGGGGAAAACATTCAGTACTTC | CASSRRAGGENIQYF | TRBD2 | TRBV5-1 | NA | TRBJ2-4
TGTGCCAGCAGCTTCATGGGTCGACGGGGTGGCGAGCAGTACTTC | CASSFMGRRGGEQYF | NA | TRBV5-6 | NA | TRBJ2-7
TGTGCCAGCACCCTGGTCCCCGGGATTACTTCTGGAAACACCATATATTTT | CASTLVPGITSGNTIYF | NA | TRBV7-6 | NA | TRBJ1-3
TGTGCCAGCAGCCCTTGGGCCGGGACAGGGGCGAGCGAGCAGTACTTC | CASSPWAGTGASEQYF | TRBD1 | TRBV5-6 | NA | TRBJ2-7
TGTGCCAGCTCCTTCTCGTCGGCCATTAATCAGCCCCAGCATTTT | CASSFSSAINQPQHF | NA | TRBV28 | NA | TRBJ1-5
TGCGCCAGCAGCGCCGGGACACTCCCCAAGAGGTCCTACAATGAGCAGTTCTTC | CASSAGTLPKRSYNEQFF | NA | TRBV5-1 | NA | TRBJ2-1
TGTGCCATCAGTCCAGGGGTCCTCTCCTACAATGAGCAGTTCTTC | CAISPGVLSYNEQFF | NA | TRBV10-3 | NA | TRBJ2-1
TGCGCCAGCAGCCAGAGCGGGGTCTATCAAGAGACCCAGTACTTC | CASSQSGVYQETQYF | TRBD2 | TRBV4-1 | NA | TRBJ2-5
TGTGCCAGCAGCCTTAGGCCAGGCTATGGCTACACCTTC | CASSLRPGYGYTF | NA | TRBV14 | NA | TRBJ1-2
TGTGCCAGCAGTTCCGGGACAGTAACCTACGAGCAGTACTTC | CASSSGTVTYEQYF | TRBD1 | TRBV28 | NA | TRBJ2-7
TGTGCCAGCAGTCGTCTGGGCGAGCAGTACTTC | CASSRLGEQYF | NA | TRBV6-5 | NA | TRBJ2-7
TGTGCCAGCAGTCAAACCGGGGCTAACAGGGAAACTAATGAAAAACTGTTTTTT | CASSQTGANRETNEKLFF | NA | TRBV25-1 | NA | TRBJ1-4
TGTGCCAGCTCACCTCTGAACAGGGACTACGAGCAGTACTTC | CASSPLNRDYEQYF | NA | TRBV18 | NA | TRBJ2-7
TGTGCCAGCCCGATCGGGCAGAACGATCAGCCCCAGCATTTT | CASPIGQNDQPQHF | NA | TRBV28 | NA | TRBJ1-5
TGTGCCAGTAGTCTGGGGGGCAGGGGCACAGATACGCAGTATTTT | CASSLGGRGTDTQYF | NA | TRBV19 | NA | TRBJ2-3
TGCGCCAGCAGCCAAGACCCACAGGGGGCCGCTTCCTACGAGCAGTACTTC | CASSQDPQGAASYEQYF | TRBD1 | TRBV4-1 | NA | TRBJ2-7
TGTGCCAGCAGCTACACGAGCTCCTACGAGCAGTACTTC | CASSYTSSYEQYF | NA | TRBV7-2 | few | TRBJ2-7
TGTGCCATCAGTGGCCAGTCTGATACGCAGTATTTT | CAISGQSDTQYF | NA | TRBV10-3 | NA | TRBJ2-3
TGTGCCAGCAGCTTATCGACAGGGTTCTATGGCTACACCTTC | CASSLSTGFYGYTF | TRBD1 | TRBV7-8 | few | TRBJ1-2
TGTGCCTGGAGTTTTACAGGGGGCACTGAAGCTTTCTTT | CAWSFTGGTEAFF | TRBD1 | TRBV30 | few | TRBJ1-1
TGCAGCGTTGGGGGGACAGATCCCAATCAGCCCCAGCATTTT | CSVGGTDPNQPQHF | TRBD1 | TRBV29-1 | NA | TRBJ1-5
TGTGCCAGCAGCCGTAGCGGGGGAAGTCCCACAGATACGCAGTATTTT | CASSRSGGSPTDTQYF | TRBD2 | TRBV28 | NA | TRBJ2-3
TGTGCCACCAGCCCGACACCTAACTATGGCTACACCTTC | CATSPTPNYGYTF | NA | TRBV15 | NA | TRBJ1-2
TGTGCCAGCAGCTTGGGCGACAGGGTCACTGAAGCTTTCTTT | CASSLGDRVTEAFF | TRBD1 | TRBV5-6 | few | TRBJ1-1
TGTGCCAGCAGCTTTTCCCAACAAGGGACCCAGTACTTC | CASSFSQQGTQYF | NA | TRBV7-2 | NA | TRBJ2-5
TGTGCCAGCAGTGGGATCAAAACGACCGGGGAGCTGTTTTTT | CASSGIKTTGELFF | NA | TRBV28 | NA | TRBJ2-2
TGTGCCAGCTCACCGGGCCAGTGGGTTAATGAGCAGTTCTTC | CASSPGQWVNEQFF | NA | TRBV18 | NA | TRBJ2-1
TGTGCCAGCAGTTTATACAGGGTCACCGGGGAGCTGTTTTTT | CASSLYRVTGELFF | NA | TRBV28 | NA | TRBJ2-2
TGTGCCAGCAGAGGACTAGCGGGGGGGTCTTCCTACAATGAGCAGTTCTTC | CASRGLAGGSSYNEQFF | TRBD2 | TRBV27 | NA | TRBJ2-1
TGTGCCAGCAGTTACTCTTCTCTAAGCTCCTACAATGAGCAGTTCTTC | CASSYSSLSSYNEQFF | NA | TRBV6-5 | once | TRBJ2-1
TGTGCCAGCAGTGGCCAGGGAGTATATTCACCCCTCCACTTT | CASSGQGVYSPLHF | NA | TRBV25-1 | NA | TRBJ1-6
TGTGCCAGCAGTAGAGAACAGACCTACGAGCAGTACTTC | CASSREQTYEQYF | NA | TRBV6-1 | few | TRBJ2-7
TGTGCCAGCAGTTACAGGTATCAGCCCCAGCATTTT | CASSYRYQPQHF | NA | TRBV28 | NA | TRBJ1-5
TGTGCCAGCAGTTCGTCCAGGGAGGGTGAAAAACTGTTTTTT | CASSSSREGEKLFF | NA | TRBV6-5 | NA | TRBJ1-4
TGCGCCAGCAGCCAAGGGGACAGGAAGGGGTACGAGCAGTACTTC | CASSQGDRKGYEQYF | TRBD1 | TRBV4-1 | NA | TRBJ2-7
TGTGCCAGCAGTCTCCGGGGGGGCATATACAATGAGCAGTTCTTC | CASSLRGGIYNEQFF | TRBD2 | TRBV6-6 | few | TRBJ2-1
TGTGCCAGCAGCTTAGCCAGGATCTCCTACGAGCAGTACTTC | CASSLARISYEQYF | NA | TRBV11-3 | once | TRBJ2-7
TGTGCCTGGAGTGTCGGCAGTCTTACAAACTATGGCTACACCTTC | CAWSVGSLTNYGYTF | NA | TRBV30 | NA | TRBJ1-2
TGTGCCAGCAGCTTGGGGCAGGGGCCCTTCTCTGGGGCCAACGTCCTGACTTTC | CASSLGQGPFSGANVLTF | NA | TRBV5-6 | NA | TRBJ2-6
TGTGCCACCAGGGTCAGAAGGGATGAAAAACTGTTTTTT | CATRVRRDEKLFF | NA | TRBV19 | NA | TRBJ1-4
TGTGCCAGCTCACGGGGACTAGCGGGGAACTACAATGAGCAGTTCTTC | CASSRGLAGNYNEQFF | TRBD2 | TRBV18 | NA | TRBJ2-1
TGTGCCAGCAGCGCACTCGGGACTTCTGCGGACATTCAGTACTTC | CASSALGTSADIQYF | NA | TRBV25-1 | once | TRBJ2-4
TGCAGCGTCCGACAGGACTACAATGAGCAGTTCTTC | CSVRQDYNEQFF | NA | TRBV29-1 | NA | TRBJ2-1
TGTGCCAGCAGCCCCCCCGGCACCAAGTACGAGCAGTACTTC | CASSPPGTKYEQYF | NA | TRBV5-4 | NA | TRBJ2-7
TGCGCCAGCAGCCAAGACGCAGGGGGTCTGACCTACGAGCAGTACTTC | CASSQDAGGLTYEQYF | TRBD1 | TRBV4-3 | NA | TRBJ2-7
TGTGCCAGCAGCTTACCCGGGACAGGGACCGAGCAGTACTTC | CASSLPGTGTEQYF | TRBD1 | TRBV5-6 | NA | TRBJ2-7
TGTGCCAGCAGCTCGAACAGGGTTATGAACACTGAAGCTTTCTTT | CASSSNRVMNTEAFF | NA | TRBV7-9 | NA | TRBJ1-1
TGTGCCAGCTCACGGACAGGCACCGGGGAGCTGTTTTTT | CASSRTGTGELFF | TRBD1 | TRBV18 | NA | TRBJ2-2
TGCAGCGTTGAAGTCTGGTTGGACACTGAAGCTTTCTTT | CSVEVWLDTEAFF | NA | TRBV29-1 | few | TRBJ1-1
TGTGCCAGCAGCACGGGACCCGGAGAGCAGTTCTTC | CASSTGPGEQFF | NA | TRBV7-9 | NA | TRBJ2-1